Each of the 30 T cell receptor beta chains below was sequenced from the same sample in a study of identical twins. MiXCR was run by TCRdb on the 5' RACE reads, yielding one entry per CDR3 protein. This repertoire shows approximately 1.8 million distinct CDR3 sequences, under 35% found once; its top ten account for roughly 0.3%. Material for sequencing was cord blood. The source is a newborn girl in good health.

The chain has TRBV12-3 or TRBV12-4 and TRBJ1-5; D remains unclear. The CDR3 has 15 residues. Trimming left V 3 bases short and J 0 bases short, with 9 bases between. CDR3 loop: CASSLDQFSNQPQHF. The CDR3 DNA sequence: TGTGCCAGCAGTTTGGACCAGTTTAGCAATCAGCCCCAGCATTTT.

This clonotype appeared a few times. This chain connects TRBV4-1 to TRBJ2-4; no reliable D call. Germline V gene sequence: CDR1 MGHRA, CDR2 YSYEKL. Trimming stripped 1 base from V and 13 bases from J, with 14 bases between. The CDR3 extends over 13 amino acids. CDR3 residues: CASSQVTGLGQYF. The DNA of the CDR3 is TGCGCCAGCAGCCAAGTAACGGGTCTTGGGCAGTACTTC.

CDR3 nucleotide sequence: TGTGCCAGCAGCGTATCGGTCACCGGGGAGCTGTTTTTT. Translation: CASSVSVTGELFF. The V gene is TRBV9, the J gene TRBJ2-2; D gene uncertain. Trimming removed 1 base at V and 4 bases at J, with 5 bases between. The germline gives CDR1 SGDLS, CDR2 YYNGEE. This CDR3 spans 13 amino acids.

This clonotype has at least ten counts. The V gene is TRBV20-1, the J gene TRBJ2-1; TRBD2 is a possible D gene (6 bases). Deletions cut 3 bases from V and 1 base from J, with 10 bases between. The CDR3 spans 14 residues. Germline-derived CDR1 and CDR2 are DFQATT and SNEGSKA (reference sequence). The CDR3 DNA is TGCAGTGCTAGTGGGAGGTCTTCCTACAATGAGCAGTTCTTC. Protein sequence: CSASGRSSYNEQFF.

In regard to this clonotype: The germline gene is not matched at one end of the junction; a read error may be the cause. The genes are TRBV25-1 and TRBJ1-2; 7 positions match TRBD1. This CDR3 is 15 amino acids long. Per the germline V gene, CDR1 is MGHDK and CDR2 is SYGVNS. The CDR3 is CASSEFGQVNYGCTF. CDR3 bases: TGTGCCAGCAGTGAATTTGGACAGGTGAACTATGGCTGCACCTTC.

This clonotype was recorded at least ten times. The junction departs from the called germline gene at one end, perhaps through a read error. J is TRBJ2-1 and V is TRBV5-1; TRBD2 matches 15 bases. The CDR3 extends over 15 amino acids. Germline CDR1 SGHRS, CDR2 YFSETQ. The DNA for the CDR3 is TGTGCCAGCAGTTTGGGACTAGCGGGAGGCAATGAGCAGTTCTTC. It specifies CASSLGLAGGNEQFF.

This clonotype was detected a few times. The chain links TRBV11-2 to TRBJ2-4; D ambiguous. Per germline, CDR1 SGHAT and CDR2 FQNNGV. V lost 1 base, J lost 13 bases, and 8 bases lay in between. The CDR3 is 11 residues long. The CDR3 loop reads CASSLGPKQYF. The CDR3 nucleotides are TGTGCCAGCAGCTTAGGGCCAAAGCAGTACTTC.

There are many counts of this clonotype. The gene calls are TRBV12-5 and TRBJ1-1, with D maybe TRBD1 (5 bases). The CDR3 length is 11 residues. The germline V gene encodes CDR1 LGHNT and CDR2 FRNRAP. Trimming left V 8 bases short and J 11 bases short, with 15 bases between. The DNA for the CDR3 is TGTGCTAGTTCCGACCGGGGGGAGGCTTTCTTT. Protein product: CASSDRGEAFF.

CDR3 nucleotides: TGTGCCAGTAGAAGACCCAGGGCAACTAATGAAAAACTGTTTTTT. It translates to CASRRPRATNEKLFF. The rearrangement joins TRBV6-4 to TRBJ1-4; weak D call: TRBD1 (5 bases). V was clipped by 9 bases and J by 0 bases, with 14 bases between them. The CDR3 is made up of 15 amino acids. Germline V gives CDR1 MRHNA, CDR2 SNTAGT.

The table lists this clonotype with a few counts. In DNA, the CDR3 is TGCGCCAGCAGCTTGATGGGGGCGGATAGCACAGATACGCAGTATTTT. This codes for CASSLMGADSTDTQYF. The chain has TRBV5-1 and TRBJ2-3; maybe TRBD1 (6 bases). The germline V and J ends were trimmed by 1 base and 0 bases, with 12 bases remaining between them. The germline V gene encodes CDR1 SGHRS and CDR2 YFSETQ. This CDR3 region has 16 residues.

A few counts support this clonotype. The CDR3 DNA sequence: TGTGCCAGCAGTGGGACAGAGGACTACAATGAGCAGTTCTTC. Translating it yields CASSGTEDYNEQFF. The chain couples TRBV6-5 to TRBJ2-1, with TRBD1 matching 7 bases. Trimming at V came to 5 bases and at J to 3 bases, leaving 4 bases not matched to a gene. The germline CDR1 and CDR2 sequences are MNHEY and SVGAGI. The CDR3 has 14 residues.

Details on this clonotype: A much larger clonotype is one base distant, so this may be a read error. This chain joins TRBV27 and TRBJ2-7, with 10 bases aligning to TRBD2. V was clipped by 2 bases and J by 0 bases; unmatched bases: 4. Germline CDR1 and CDR2: MNHEY and SMNVEV (reference sequence). The CDR3 runs 16 residues. The CDR3 spells CASSLHPSGSSYEQYF. For the CDR3, the DNA is TGTGCCAGCAGTTTACATCCTAGCGGGAGCTCCTACGAGCAGTACTTC.

This clonotype was seen only a few times. The genes are TRBV21-1 and TRBJ1-1; TRBD1 reflects the table's D call only, with no check against the DNA. TRBV21-1 is deemed a pseudogene. The CDR3 has 16 amino acids. CDR3 residues: CASTTGTGVGNTEAFF. The CDR3 DNA is TGTGCCAGCACCACCGGGACAGGGGTTGGGAACACTGAAGCTTTCTTT.

The chain links TRBV5-5 to TRBJ2-4, with 8 positions matching TRBD2. The germline V gene has CDR1 SGHKS and CDR2 YYEKEE (reference sequence). The ends lost 0 bases at V and 11 bases at J; junction bases unmatched: 7. This CDR3 region has 14 residues. The CDR3 nucleotides are TGTGCCAGCAGCTTGGCACTAGCGGATTCCCTTCAGTACTTC. Translating it yields CASSLALADSLQYF.

The chain employs TRBV6-2 or TRBV6-3 and TRBJ1-1; D is unclear. The CDR3 is 13 residues long. Trimming took off 9 bases at V and 0 bases at J, with 11 bases between the two ends. The germline gives CDR1 MNHEY, CDR2 SVGEGT. CDR3 loop: CASADPMNTEAFF. As DNA, the CDR3 is TGTGCCAGTGCAGATCCTATGAACACTGAAGCTTTCTTT.

The chain carries TRBV5-1 and TRBJ2-7; D assignment may be TRBD1 or TRBD2 (6 bases each). Trimming stripped 0 bases from V and 7 bases from J, with 23 bases between. Germline CDR1 and CDR2: SGHRS and YFSETQ. This CDR3 comprises 17 residues. In nucleotides, the CDR3 is TGCGCCAGCAGCTTGGGGAGGGGGGCCAGCTCCTACAATGAGCAGTACTTC. It is translated as CASSLGRGASSYNEQYF. Together with reference TRBV5-1 and TRBJ2-7, the CDR3 gives the full variable domain: KAGVTQTPRYLIKTRGQQVTLSCSPISGHRSVSWYQQTPGQGLQFLFEYFSETQRNKGNFPGRFSGRQFSNSRSEMNVSTLELGDSALYLCASSLGRGASSYNEQYFGPGTRLTVT.

With regard to this clonotype: At one end the junction does not follow the germline gene, possibly because of a read error. The chain links TRBV6-6 to TRBJ1-2; TRBD1 might be the D (5 bases). In germline, CDR1 is MNHNY, CDR2 SVGAGI (reference sequence). This CDR3 is 13 amino acids long. The CDR3 DNA follows: TGTGCCAGCAATTACGGGACGGTCTATGGCTACACCTTC. Its protein product is CASNYGTVYGYTF.

This clonotype has a count of ten or more. The chain couples TRBV5-1 to TRBJ2-7; TRBD1 aligns across 10 bases. Germline CDR1 is SGHRS and CDR2 is YFSETQ. Unmatched junction bases numbered 7, after V lost 3 bases and J lost 4 bases. CDR3 length: 15 residues. The CDR3 region has the DNA TGCGCCAGCAGCTCGGGACAGGGGATTAAGTACGAGCAGTACTTC. Protein sequence: CASSSGQGIKYEQYF. Drawing the rest from reference TRBV5-1 and TRBJ2-7, the complete variable domain is KAGVTQTPRYLIKTRGQQVTLSCSPISGHRSVSWYQQTPGQGLQFLFEYFSETQRNKGNFPGRFSGRQFSNSRSEMNVSTLELGDSALYLCASSSGQGIKYEQYFGPGTRLTVT.

The rearrangement links TRBV10-3 to TRBJ2-1; D unclear. Germline values: CDR1 ENHRY, CDR2 SYGVKD. The V end was cut by 4 bases, the J end by 8 bases, with 15 bases between. The CDR3 sequence is 14 residues long. CDR3 DNA: TGTGCCATCAGTGGACAAGGGCTAAACCATGAGCAGTTCTTC. Translating it yields CAISGQGLNHEQFF.

The V call is TRBV9, the J call TRBJ2-1; D not certain. The V end was cut by 0 bases, the J end by 4 bases, with 11 bases between. This CDR3 contains 15 residues. Per germline, CDR1 SGDLS and CDR2 YYNGEE. Written as DNA, the CDR3 is TGTGCCAGCAGCGTAGCCCCCACTGAATACAATGAGCAGTTCTTC. Residues: CASSVAPTEYNEQFF.

The chain employs TRBV11-2 and TRBJ2-3; no firm D call. V was cut by 1 base and J by 3 bases, with 8 bases left in between. There are 14 residues in the CDR3. Per germline, CDR1 SGHAT and CDR2 FQNNGV. The CDR3 region has the DNA TGTGCCAGCAGCTTAGTCCCCCGGACAGATACGCAGTATTTT. Translated, it gives CASSLVPRTDTQYF.

The chain combines TRBV7-2 with TRBJ2-1, with D possibly being TRBD1 (6 bases). Germline CDR1 and CDR2: SGHTA and FQGNSA. The CDR3 is 16 residues long. Between the trimmed V and J ends, which lost 3 bases and 5 bases, there was a span of 17 bases. The CDR3, as DNA: TGTGCCAGCAGCTTCGTGGGGCAGGGGCTTAACAATGAGCAGTTCTTC. Amino acid sequence: CASSFVGQGLNNEQFF. The full variable domain, completed using reference TRBV7-2 and TRBJ2-1, is GAGVSQSPSNKVTEKGKDVELRCDPISGHTALYWYRQSLGQGLEFLIYFQGNSAPDKSGLPSDRFSAERTGGSVSTLTIQRTQQEDSAVYLCASSFVGQGLNNEQFFGPGTRLTVL.

About this clonotype itself: The junction shows a germline mismatch at one end, possibly a read error. This chain joins TRBV25-1 and TRBJ2-7; 7 bases line up with TRBD2. The J call could be wrong; TRBJ2-5 is a better fit for the DNA end. Germline-derived CDR1 and CDR2 are MGHDK and SYGVNS. This CDR3 is 14 amino acids long. The CDR3 nucleotides are TGTGCCGGCAGTGGATCTAGCGGATGGGAGACCCAGTACTTC. This codes for CAGSGSSGWETQYF.

This sequence joins TRBV28 and TRBJ1-2; TRBD1 is a possible D gene (6 bases). Per germline, CDR1 MDHEN and CDR2 SYDVKM. The CDR3 runs to 16 residues. The V gene lost 3 bases and the J gene lost 2 bases, with 16 bases spanning the gap. In DNA, the CDR3 is TGTGCCAGCAGTTTCCCGACGGGGGCTGTGAACTATGGCTACACCTTC. Translated: CASSFPTGAVNYGYTF.

This clonotype turned up a few times. This chain joins TRBV28 and TRBJ2-1; D is undetermined. V lost 8 bases and J 12 bases, leaving 17 bases between the germline ends. CDR1 is MDHEN, CDR2 SYDVKM, per germline. The CDR3 has 12 amino acids. In DNA, the CDR3 is TGTGCCAGCCTTAACGCCCCAGGTGGGCAGTTCTTC. Protein: CASLNAPGGQFF.

The chain employs TRBV13 and TRBJ1-2; D not certain. V shed 5 bases and J shed 0 bases, with 13 bases lying between them. CDR1 is PRHDT, CDR2 FYEKMQ, per germline (reference sequence). The CDR3 spans 15 residues. CDR3 loop: CASSALWGPNYGYTF. The CDR3 coding sequence is TGTGCCAGCAGCGCGCTTTGGGGTCCTAACTATGGCTACACCTTC. The variable domain in full, with the rest retrieved from reference TRBV13 and TRBJ1-2, is AAGVIQSPRHLIKEKRETATLKCYPIPRHDTVYWYQQGPGQDPQFLISFYEKMQSDKGSIPDRFSAQQFSDYHSELNMSSLELGDSALYFCASSALWGPNYGYTFGSGTRLTVV.

Worth noting for this clonotype: Since a much larger clone is just one base distant, this may be a read error. The J gene is TRBJ2-1, the V gene TRBV29-1; 8 bases match TRBD2. V shed 7 bases, J shed 6 bases, and the junction held 11 bases outside the gene matches. CDR3 size: 14 residues. The V gene's germline CDR1 is SQVTM and CDR2 ANQGSEA. This CDR3 is CSAGGLAGLNEQFF. The CDR3 region has the DNA TGCAGCGCTGGAGGGCTAGCGGGCCTCAATGAGCAGTTCTTC.

The V and J genes are TRBV2 and TRBJ2-5; 9 positions match TRBD2. This CDR3 comprises 18 residues. Germline CDR1 SNHLY, CDR2 FYNNEI. The V and J ends lost 1 base and 0 bases, in that order; junction bases with no gene match: 9. CDR3 DNA sequence: TGTGCCAGCAGTGAAGTGCCTTTTAGGACTAGCGACCAAGAGACCCAGTACTTC. Amino acids: CASSEVPFRTSDQETQYF. The full variable domain, completed using reference TRBV2 and TRBJ2-5, is EPEVTQTPSHQVTQMGQEVILRCVPISNHLYFYWYRQILGQKVEFLVSFYNNEISEKSEIFDDQFSVERPDGSNFTLKIRSTKLEDSAMYFCASSEVPFRTSDQETQYFGPGTRLLVL.

This chain links TRBV4-2 with TRBJ2-7, with D maybe TRBD2 (6 bases). Per the germline V gene, CDR1 is LGHNA and CDR2 is YNFKEQ. The CDR3 covers 17 residues. The ends were cut back, 3 bases at V and 2 bases at J, with 20 bases in the middle. CDR3 sequence: CASSHDTSTRTAYEQYF. The CDR3 DNA sequence: TGTGCCAGCAGCCACGATACGTCGACTAGGACCGCCTACGAGCAGTACTTC.

This rearrangement joins TRBV7-2 to TRBJ2-2; 10 bases match TRBD2. V shed 1 base, J shed 4 bases, and the junction held 6 bases outside the gene matches. The CDR3 spans 17 residues. The germline V gene encodes CDR1 SGHTA and CDR2 FQGNSA. CDR3 coding DNA: TGTGCCAGCAGCTTAGGAGCGGGGGGGCCTCTCACCGGGGAGCTGTTTTTT. Protein: CASSLGAGGPLTGELFF.